The entry below gives a single T cell receptor (beta chain) sequence along with its context. This specimen comes from a study of blood T cell repertoires in COVID-19. Study context: Sites in the United States, Italy and Spain provided acute and convalescent COVID-19 samples. PBMCs, B-cell-depleted T cells, or T cells were the source of the cDNA or gDNA that made up the material.

Profiling relied on immunoSEQ multiplex PCR, and the TCRdb table lists in-frame clones only, not all of them. The sample consists of under 150,000 clones, around four fifths of them appearing once. Germline V gives CDR1 SGHTS, CDR2 YDEGEE. The V end was cut by 3 bases, the J end by 5 bases, with 11 bases between. This CDR3 contains 14 residues. The rearrangement uses TRBV5-8 and TRBJ1-4, with no clear D. The specimen sequenced was peripheral blood. The clonotype originates from a man in his 70s with active or convalescent COVID-19. CDR3 in amino acids: CASSSPGSNEKLFF. As DNA, the CDR3 is TGTGCCAGCAGCTCCCCGGGGAGCAATGAAAAACTGTTTTTT.